This T cell receptor beta chain was observed in a study of neurological immune-mediated disorders. TCRdb ran MiXCR on the 5' RACE reads and lists one entry per CDR3 protein. The profile shows tens of thousands of distinct CDR3 sequences, roughly 14% of them singletons. The sample's time point: longitudinal time-point 3. Unsorted libraries were generated from 2 million PBMCs held at -80 degrees C. Sequenced material: PBMCs. This TCR was sampled from a man younger than 40 in good health.

DNA of the CDR3: TGTGCCAGCGGACTAGCGCCTGGGGACAATGAGCAGTTCTTC. Translation gives CASGLAPGDNEQFF. This chain joins TRBV19 and TRBJ2-1; 9 nucleotides align to TRBD2. The CDR3 length is 14 residues. V was pared by 9 bases and J by 5 bases, with 8 bases of the junction left unmatched. Germline assignment: CDR1 LNHDA and CDR2 SQIVND (reference sequence).